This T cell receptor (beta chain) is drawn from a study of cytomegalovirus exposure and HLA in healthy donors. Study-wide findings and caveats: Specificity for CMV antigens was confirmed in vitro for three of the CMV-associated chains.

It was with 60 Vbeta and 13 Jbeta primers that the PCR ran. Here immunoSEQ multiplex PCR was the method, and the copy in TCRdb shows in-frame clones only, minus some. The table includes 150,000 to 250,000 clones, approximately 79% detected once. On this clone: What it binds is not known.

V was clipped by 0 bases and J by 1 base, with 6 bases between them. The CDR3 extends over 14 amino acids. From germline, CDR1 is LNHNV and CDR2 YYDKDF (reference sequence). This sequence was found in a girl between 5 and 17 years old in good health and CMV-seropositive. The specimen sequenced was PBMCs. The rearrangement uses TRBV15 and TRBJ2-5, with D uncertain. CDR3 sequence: CATSRDMAQETQYF. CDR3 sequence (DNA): TGTGCCACCAGCAGAGATATGGCCCAAGAGACCCAGTACTTC.